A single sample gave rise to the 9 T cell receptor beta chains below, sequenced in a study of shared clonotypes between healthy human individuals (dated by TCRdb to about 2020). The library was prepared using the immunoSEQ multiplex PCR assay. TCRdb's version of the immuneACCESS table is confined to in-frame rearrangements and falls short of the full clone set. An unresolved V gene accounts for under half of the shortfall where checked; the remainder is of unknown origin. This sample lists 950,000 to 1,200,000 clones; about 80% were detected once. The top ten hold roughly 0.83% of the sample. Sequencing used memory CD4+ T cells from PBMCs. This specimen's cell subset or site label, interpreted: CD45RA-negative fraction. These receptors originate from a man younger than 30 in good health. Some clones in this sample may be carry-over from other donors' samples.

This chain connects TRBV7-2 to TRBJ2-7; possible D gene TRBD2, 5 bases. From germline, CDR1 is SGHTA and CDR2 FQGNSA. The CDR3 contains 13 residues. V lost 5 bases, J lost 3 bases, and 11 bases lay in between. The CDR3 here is CASSPLGSYEQYF. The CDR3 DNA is TGTGCCAGCAGCCCTCTTGGGAGCTACGAGCAGTACTTC.

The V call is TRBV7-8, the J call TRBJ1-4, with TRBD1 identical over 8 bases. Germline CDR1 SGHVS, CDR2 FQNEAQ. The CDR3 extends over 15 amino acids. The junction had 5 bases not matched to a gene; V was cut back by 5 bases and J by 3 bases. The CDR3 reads CASSGRQGSNEKLFF. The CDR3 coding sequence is TGTGCCAGCAGCGGAAGACAGGGGTCTAATGAAAAACTGTTTTTT.

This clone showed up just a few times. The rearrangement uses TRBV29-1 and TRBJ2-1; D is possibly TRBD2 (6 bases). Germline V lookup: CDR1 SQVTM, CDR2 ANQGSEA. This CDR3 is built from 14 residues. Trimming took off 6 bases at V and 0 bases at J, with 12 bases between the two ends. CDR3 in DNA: TGCAGCGTGTTAGCGGAGTACTCCTACAATGAGCAGTTCTTC. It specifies CSVLAEYSYNEQFF.

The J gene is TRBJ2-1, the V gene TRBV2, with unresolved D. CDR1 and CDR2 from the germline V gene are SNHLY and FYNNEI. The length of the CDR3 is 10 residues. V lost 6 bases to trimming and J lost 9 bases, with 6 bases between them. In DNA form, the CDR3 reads TGTGCCAGCAGGTTGAGTGAGCAGTTCTTC. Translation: CASRLSEQFF.

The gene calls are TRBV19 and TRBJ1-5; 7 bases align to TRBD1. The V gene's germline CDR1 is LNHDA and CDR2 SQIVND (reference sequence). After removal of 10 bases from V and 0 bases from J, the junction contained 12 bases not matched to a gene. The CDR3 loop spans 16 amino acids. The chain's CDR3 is CATVADRALSNQPQHF. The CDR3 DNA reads TGTGCCACCGTTGCCGACAGGGCCCTTAGCAATCAGCCCCAGCATTTT.

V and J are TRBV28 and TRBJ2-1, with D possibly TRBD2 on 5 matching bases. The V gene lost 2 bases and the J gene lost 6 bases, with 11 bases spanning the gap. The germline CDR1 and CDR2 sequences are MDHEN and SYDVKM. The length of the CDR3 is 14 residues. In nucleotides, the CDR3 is TGTGCCAGCAGTTTAGTGGCTAGCTTCAATGAGCAGTTCTTC. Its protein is CASSLVASFNEQFF.

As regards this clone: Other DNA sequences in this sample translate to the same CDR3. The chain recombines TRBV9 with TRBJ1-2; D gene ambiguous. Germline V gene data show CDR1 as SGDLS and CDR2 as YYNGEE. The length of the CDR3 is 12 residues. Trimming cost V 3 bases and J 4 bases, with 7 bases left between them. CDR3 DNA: TGTGCCAGCAGCGGGTTGGGCTATGGCTACACCTTC. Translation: CASSGLGYGYTF.

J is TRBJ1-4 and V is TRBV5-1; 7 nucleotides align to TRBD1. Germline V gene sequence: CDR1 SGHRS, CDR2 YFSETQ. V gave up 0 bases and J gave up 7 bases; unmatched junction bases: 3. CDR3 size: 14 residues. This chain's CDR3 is CASSLATGSEKLFF. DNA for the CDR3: TGCGCCAGCAGCTTGGCGACAGGGAGTGAAAAACTGTTTTTT.

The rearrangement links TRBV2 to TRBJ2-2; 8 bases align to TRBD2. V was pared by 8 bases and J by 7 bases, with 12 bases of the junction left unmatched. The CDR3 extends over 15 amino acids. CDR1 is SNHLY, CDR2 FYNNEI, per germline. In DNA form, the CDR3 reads TGTGCCAGCCAGCGGGAGAGGGGCGGTGGCGGGGAGCTGTTTTTT. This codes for CASQRERGGGGELFF. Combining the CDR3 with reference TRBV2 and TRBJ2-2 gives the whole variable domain EPEVTQTPSHQVTQMGQEVILRCVPISNHLYFYWYRQILGQKVEFLVSFYNNEISEKSEIFDDQFSVERPDGSNFTLKIRSTKLEDSAMYFCASQRERGGGGELFFGEGSRLTVL.